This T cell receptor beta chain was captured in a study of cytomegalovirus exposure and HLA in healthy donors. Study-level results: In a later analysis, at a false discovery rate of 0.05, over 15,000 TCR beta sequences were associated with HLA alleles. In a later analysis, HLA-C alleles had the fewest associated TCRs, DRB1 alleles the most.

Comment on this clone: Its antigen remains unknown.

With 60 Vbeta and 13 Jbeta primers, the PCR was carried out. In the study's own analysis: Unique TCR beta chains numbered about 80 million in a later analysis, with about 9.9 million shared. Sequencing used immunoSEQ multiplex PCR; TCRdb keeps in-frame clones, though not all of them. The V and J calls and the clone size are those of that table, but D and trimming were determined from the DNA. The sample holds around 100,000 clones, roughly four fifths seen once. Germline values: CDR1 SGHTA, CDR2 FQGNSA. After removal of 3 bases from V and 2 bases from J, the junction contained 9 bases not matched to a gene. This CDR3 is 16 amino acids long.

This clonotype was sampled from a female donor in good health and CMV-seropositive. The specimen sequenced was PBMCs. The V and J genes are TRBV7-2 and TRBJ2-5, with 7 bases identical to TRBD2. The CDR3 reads CASSLGETAGQETQYF. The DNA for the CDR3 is TGTGCCAGCAGCTTGGGGGAAACAGCGGGGCAAGAGACCCAGTACTTC. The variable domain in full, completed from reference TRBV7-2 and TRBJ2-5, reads GAGVSQSPSNKVTEKGKDVELRCDPISGHTALYWYRQSLGQGLEFLIYFQGNSAPDKSGLPSDRFSAERTGGSVSTLTIQRTQQEDSAVYLCASSLGETAGQETQYFGPGTRLLVL.